This passage covers 15 T cell receptor beta chains from one sample sequenced in a study of T cell repertoires in cytomegalovirus infection. From the reads, TCRdb called clonotypes with MiXCR, one entry per CDR3 protein. This sample has about 160,000 distinct CDR3 sequences, with about 20% found just once. The antigens these receptors bind are not known. The sequenced sample was CD8+ T cells from cultured PBMCs, obtained from culture after CMV antigen stimulation. These receptors were collected from a human donor in good health (CMV status not recorded). Some clones in this sample may be carry-over from other donors' samples.

The chain combines TRBV7-9 with TRBJ2-3; no reliable D call. The V end lost 2 bases, the J end lost 4 bases, and 4 bases lay between the germline ends. The CDR3 loop spans 12 amino acids. Germline V gene sequence: CDR1 SEHNR, CDR2 FQNEAQ (reference sequence). The CDR3 DNA sequence: TGTGCCAGCAGCTTACTCCCAGATACGCAGTATTTT. Encoded protein: CASSLLPDTQYF.

V usage is TRBV19 and J usage is TRBJ1-1; D is perhaps TRBD1 (5 bases). The V end lost 4 bases, the J end lost 9 bases, and 27 bases lay between the germline ends. The CDR3 consists of 17 residues. Germline V gene sequence: CDR1 LNHDA, CDR2 SQIVND (reference sequence). This chain's CDR3 is CASSKGLLPGETIKAFF. CDR3 in DNA: TGTGCCAGTAGTAAGGGACTCTTACCCGGGGAGACTATCAAAGCTTTCTTT.

The rearrangement links TRBV28 to TRBJ2-5; maybe TRBD1 (6 bases). The CDR3 spans 17 residues. Germline CDR1 MDHEN, CDR2 SYDVKM. The ends were cut back, 4 bases at V and 2 bases at J, with 20 bases in the middle. Written as DNA, the CDR3 is TGTGCCAGCAGTTCCACGAGACAGGAACCTTTGCAAGAGACCCAGTACTTC. Its protein product is CASSSTRQEPLQETQYF.

The chain links TRBV2 to TRBJ1-4; D gene ambiguous. Germline-derived CDR1 and CDR2 are SNHLY and FYNNEI. The CDR3 spans 14 residues. V was pared by 7 bases and J by 1 base, with 10 bases between. The CDR3 coding sequence is TGTGCCAGCACCGAAGGGAGAACTAATGAAAAACTGTTTTTT. It encodes CASTEGRTNEKLFF.

The V call is TRBV7-9, the J call TRBJ1-1; 9 bases line up with TRBD1. V lost 4 bases, J lost 1 base, and 4 bases stayed unmatched. CDR3 length: 15 amino acids. Germline V gene data show CDR1 as SEHNR and CDR2 as FQNEAQ (reference sequence). CDR3 amino acids: CASSSEGQGNTEAFF. The CDR3 DNA sequence: TGTGCCAGCAGCTCGGAGGGACAGGGGAACACTGAAGCTTTCTTT.

This clonotype was counted a few times. In DNA, the CDR3 is TGTGCCAGCAGTTACAGGGTCTCGGATGAAAAACTGTTTTTT. It specifies CASSYRVSDEKLFF. The rearrangement uses TRBV6-8 and TRBJ1-4; D remains ambiguous. Looked up from germline, CDR1 is MNHGY and CDR2 is SAAAGT. This CDR3 region has 14 residues. Trimming pared 2 bases from V and 6 bases from J, leaving 10 bases between.

V usage is TRBV7-6 and J usage is TRBJ2-7; no reliable D call. CDR1 is SGHVS and CDR2 is FNYEAQ in the germline V gene. The V gene lost 0 bases and the J gene lost 1 base, with 13 bases spanning the gap. The CDR3 runs 16 residues. CDR3 protein: CASSLAGKESSYEQYF. CDR3 DNA: TGTGCCAGCAGCTTAGCGGGAAAGGAGTCTTCCTACGAGCAGTACTTC.

The V gene is TRBV12-3 or TRBV12-4, the J gene TRBJ2-1; D may be TRBD2 (5 bases). The CDR3 consists of 14 residues. The V and J ends lost 4 bases and 2 bases respectively, with 9 bases between them. In DNA form, the CDR3 reads TGTGCCAGCAGTTCTGCCGGGGCCTACAATGAGCAGTTCTTC. It translates to CASSSAGAYNEQFF.

This CDR3 is CASSPTLGAEQFF. The CDR3 region has the DNA TGTGCCAGCAGCCCGACGCTAGGGGCTGAGCAGTTCTTC. J is TRBJ2-1 and V is TRBV7-2; possibly TRBD1 for D (5 bases). CDR3 length equals 13 residues. The V end was cut by 5 bases, the J end by 9 bases, with 14 bases between. The germline CDR1 and CDR2 sequences are SGHTA and FQGNSA.

This clonotype was counted a few times. V gene TRBV12-3 or TRBV12-4 combines with J gene TRBJ2-3; 13 nucleotides agree with TRBD2. V gave up 6 bases and J gave up 0 bases; unmatched junction bases: 6. The CDR3 totals 17 residues. Here the CDR3 reads CASSGLAGVSSTDTQYF. CDR3 coding DNA: TGTGCCAGCAGCGGACTAGCGGGGGTTTCTAGCACAGATACGCAGTATTTT.

This clonotype was found a few times. The CDR3: CSSTRPGTGSPNEQFF. Here the CDR3 DNA reads TGCAGCTCAACACGCCCCGGGACAGGGAGTCCCAATGAGCAGTTCTTC. The V call is TRBV29-1, the J call TRBJ2-1, with TRBD1 matching 9 bases. The V gene's germline CDR1 is SQVTM and CDR2 ANQGSEA. This CDR3 comprises 16 residues. Trimming took 8 bases from V and 6 from J; bases not matched to a gene: 17.

This clonotype was observed many times. The genes are TRBV4-3 and TRBJ2-2, with 12 nucleotides matching TRBD2. The CDR3 runs 17 residues. V gave up 0 bases and J gave up 5 bases; unmatched junction bases: 4. The germline gives CDR1 LGHNA, CDR2 YSLEER. The CDR3 nucleotides are TGCGCCAGCAGCCAAGAAGGAGGACTAGCGGGAACCGGGGAGCTGTTTTTT. Translated: CASSQEGGLAGTGELFF.

V and J are TRBV6-2 or TRBV6-3 and TRBJ2-1; 8 bases are shared with TRBD1. Germline CDR1 reads MNHEY; CDR2 reads SVGEGT. V was clipped by 2 bases and J by 10 bases; unmatched bases: 4. The CDR3 contains 13 residues. The CDR3 reads CASSYADRAEQFF. CDR3 nucleotides: TGTGCCAGCAGTTACGCGGACAGGGCCGAGCAGTTCTTC.

J is TRBJ1-1 and V is TRBV5-5; weak D call: TRBD1 (5 bases). The CDR3 totals 14 residues. V was pared by 0 bases and J by 6 bases, with 12 bases between. CDR1 SGHKS and CDR2 YYEKEE come from the germline V gene (reference sequence). CDR3 coding DNA: TGTGCCAGCAGCTTGGTGTCCAGGGTGTCTGAAGCTTTCTTT. Its protein is CASSLVSRVSEAFF.

This clonotype was counted between two and nine times. The chain has TRBV30 and TRBJ1-1; a weak D match, TRBD1 (6 bases). Per germline, CDR1 GTSNPN and CDR2 SVGIG (reference sequence). Trimming cost V 5 bases and J 7 bases, with 14 bases left between them. The CDR3 is 12 residues long. The CDR3 here is CAWFGGLGEAFF. In DNA, the CDR3 is TGTGCCTGGTTCGGGGGGCTCGGTGAAGCTTTCTTT. The entire variable domain, with the rest obtained from reference TRBV30 and TRBJ1-1, is as follows: SQTIHQWPATLVQPVGSPLSLECTVEGTSNPNLYWYRQAAGRGLQLLFYSVGIGQISSEVPQNLSASRPQDRQFILSSKKLLLSDSGFYLCAWFGGLGEAFFGQGTRLTVV.